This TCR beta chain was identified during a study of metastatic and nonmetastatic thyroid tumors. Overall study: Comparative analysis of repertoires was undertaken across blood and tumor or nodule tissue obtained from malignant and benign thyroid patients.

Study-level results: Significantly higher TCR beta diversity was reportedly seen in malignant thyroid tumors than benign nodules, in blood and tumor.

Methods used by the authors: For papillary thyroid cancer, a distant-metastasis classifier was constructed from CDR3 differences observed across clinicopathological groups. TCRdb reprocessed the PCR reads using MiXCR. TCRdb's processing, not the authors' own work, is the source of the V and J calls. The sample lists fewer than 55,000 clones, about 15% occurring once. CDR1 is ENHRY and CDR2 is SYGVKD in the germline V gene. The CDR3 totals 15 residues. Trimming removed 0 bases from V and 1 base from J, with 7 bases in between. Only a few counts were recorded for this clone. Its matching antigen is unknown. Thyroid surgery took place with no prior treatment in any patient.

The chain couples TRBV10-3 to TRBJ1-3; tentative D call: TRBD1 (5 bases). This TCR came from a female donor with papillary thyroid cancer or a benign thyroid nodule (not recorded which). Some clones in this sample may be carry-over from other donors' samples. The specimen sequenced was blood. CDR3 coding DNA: TGTGCCATCAGTGAGTCCCAGGGTTCTGGAAACACCATATATTTT. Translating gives CAISESQGSGNTIYF.